The entry that follows covers one T cell receptor beta chain sequence. The antigen is not known. The PCR employed 60 Vbeta primers together with 13 Jbeta primers. The data were produced by immunoSEQ multiplex PCR, yet TCRdb's version contains in-frame clones alone and is incomplete. Here the sample spans fewer than 300,000 clones, around 80% being singletons. As for the donors, each was a healthy bone marrow donor. In germline, CDR1 is GTSNPN, CDR2 SVGIG (reference sequence). V was pared by 5 bases and J by 1 base, with 16 bases between. The CDR3 spans 15 residues. The entry originates in a study of cytomegalovirus exposure and HLA in healthy donors. Study-wide findings and caveats: Further analysis was carried out later, and it showed several of the most significant clusters appearing linked to common viral pathogens. Sequencing likely produced, as an artifact, a cluster of highly shared sequence variants. It was only CMV serostatus that was available as immune exposure information.

Sequences were obtained from PBMCs. The rearrangement links TRBV30 to TRBJ2-3, with D maybe TRBD2 (5 bases). This receptor was taken from a girl aged 2 to 10 in good health and CMV-seronegative. This CDR3 is CAWGGEGPGTDTQYF. For the CDR3, the DNA is TGTGCCTGGGGTGGTGAGGGTCCTGGCACAGATACGCAGTATTTT.